These T cell receptor beta chains were read from a single sample in a study of response to subunit inactivated influenza vaccine. TCRdb redid the calling of the RT-PCR reads with MiXCR, one entry per CDR3 protein. This table holds over 800,000 distinct CDR3 sequences, approximately 21% found once. The starting material was PBMCs from blood, obtained about 5 days after vaccination. These receptors came from a man aged 45-65 years who received an inactivated influenza vaccine. CDR3s include the opening cysteine and the closing phenylalanine or tryptophan. Fields, in order: J gene, V gene, D gene, clone size, CDR3 DNA, CDR3 protein. D genes are given only for firm matches. Some rows have no size entry. The others give once, few or many, or a class for an expanded clone.

TRBJ2-3 TRBV20-1 TRBD1 . TGCAGTGCTAGAGATCGACAGGGGCTCACAGATACGCAGTATTTT CSARDRQGLTDTQYF
TRBJ2-1 TRBV5-1 TRBD2 . TGCGCCAGCCAGGCACTGCGGGGGGACTACAATGAGCAGTTCTTC CASQALRGDYNEQFF
TRBJ2-3 TRBV20-1 TRBD1 few TGCAGTGCTAGACCCGGGACAGGTGGTATCGATACGCAGTATTTT CSARPGTGGIDTQYF
TRBJ2-3 TRBV11-3 . once TGTGCCAGCAGCTTAGGGACTACCCCCACAGATACGCAGTATTTT CASSLGTTPTDTQYF
TRBJ1-2 TRBV14 . many TGTGCCAGCAGCCGAGGCTTGTGGGACTATGGCTACACCTTC CASSRGLWDYGYTF
TRBJ2-1 TRBV5-5 TRBD2 . TGTGCCAGCAGCTTGAGCGGGGGGGCCACCTACAATGAGCAGTTCTTC CASSLSGGATYNEQFF
TRBJ2-2 TRBV7-9 TRBD1 once TGTGCCAGCAGGCCTACAGGGGTTGAAACCGGGGAGCTGTTTTTT CASRPTGVETGELFF
TRBJ2-2 TRBV4-3 . . TGCGCCAGCAGCCAAGATGGGTTGAACACCGGGGAGCTGTTTTTT CASSQDGLNTGELFF
TRBJ2-7 TRBV10-3 TRBD2 . TGTGCCAATTCTCCGACGGGGGGAAAATCCTACGAGCAGTACTTC CANSPTGGKSYEQYF
TRBJ2-1 TRBV10-2 TRBD1 few TGCGCCAGCAGTGAGTTCCGGGACAGGGTTGATAATGAGCAGTTCTTC CASSEFRDRVDNEQFF
TRBJ2-5 TRBV5-1 TRBD2 many TGCGCCAGCAGTCGGACTAGCGGTCAATTTGGGGAGACCCAGTACTTC CASSRTSGQFGETQYF
TRBJ2-7 TRBV5-1 TRBD2 few TGCGCCAGCAGCTTGGGCCCTAGCGGGAGTGGGGAGCAGTACTTC CASSLGPSGSGEQYF
TRBJ2-5 TRBV7-6 . . TGTGCCAGCAGCTTAGCGGTTTCCGAGACCCAGTACTTC CASSLAVSETQYF
TRBJ1-2 TRBV5-1 . . TGCGCCAGCAGGAGGGGGGAGACACCGAAAGACTATGGCTACACCTTC CASRRGETPKDYGYTF
TRBJ2-1 TRBV12-3/TRBV12-4 . few TGTGCCAGCAGTATATCCGGGGCCCAGAGGTGGTTCTTC CASSISGAQRWFF
TRBJ1-1 TRBV6-1 . . TGTGCCAGCACCACCGTCGGGCTGGGGAGTTCGTTCACTGAAGCTTTCTTT CASTTVGLGSSFTEAFF
TRBJ2-5 TRBV15 . few TGTGCCACCAGCAGAGATCCGGGACACCAAGAGACCCAGTACTTC CATSRDPGHQETQYF
TRBJ1-6 TRBV12-3/TRBV12-4 TRBD1 few TGTGCCAGCTCCGGGACAGGAGGTTCACCCCTCCACTTT CASSGTGGSPLHF
TRBJ2-7 TRBV21-1 . . TGTGCCAGCAGCAATTGGGGGACAGGAGGGTACGAGCAGTACTTC CASSNWGTGGYEQYF
TRBJ2-5 TRBV7-2 . . TGTGCCAGCAGCTCAAACAGGGCTAAGTACTTC CASSSNRAKYF
TRBJ2-3 TRBV29-1 . . TGCAGCGTTGGGCTAGCGAGCACAGATACGCAGTATTTT CSVGLASTDTQYF
TRBJ1-2 TRBV6-4 . . TGTGCCAGCAGTGACAATCGGGCCGGTAACTATGGCTACACCTTC CASSDNRAGNYGYTF
TRBJ2-3 TRBV10-3 TRBD2 few TGTGCCACGGAGGGACTAGCGGGAGCCGGAGATACGCAGTATTTT CATEGLAGAGDTQYF
TRBJ2-1 TRBV9 . . TGTGCCAGCAGCGTAGCGGGAGGTAGGGGGGACAATGAGCAGTTCTTC CASSVAGGRGDNEQFF
TRBJ1-2 TRBV4-2 . few TGTGCCAGCAGCCAAGATCAAGGGTATGGCTACACCTTC CASSQDQGYGYTF
TRBJ2-7 TRBV27 TRBD2 . TGTGCCAGCAGTTTATCGAGGCTAGCGGGAGACAAAAATCTTGACGAGCAGTACTTC CASSLSRLAGDKNLDEQYF
TRBJ2-3 TRBV5-1 . few TGTGCCAGCAGTCCAGGGTACACAGATACGCAGTATTTT CASSPGYTDTQYF
TRBJ2-1 TRBV29-1 TRBD1 . TGCAGCGTGGGGACAGTGCAGTTCTTC CSVGTVQFF
TRBJ1-1 TRBV6-1 . . TGTGCCAGCAGGGCATACAGGAACACTGAAGCTTTCTTT CASRAYRNTEAFF
TRBJ1-1 TRBV6-1 . . . CASRPWGQGNTEAYF
TRBJ2-1 TRBV5-1 TRBD2 . TGCGCCAGCAGCAACCCGGGACTAGCGGGAAATGAGCAGTTCTTC CASSNPGLAGNEQFF
TRBJ2-3 TRBV5-1 TRBD2 few TGCGCTACAGCGGGGGGCTTAACAGATACGCAGTATTTT CATAGGLTDTQYF
TRBJ1-1 TRBV20-1 . few TGCAGTGCTAGGGGGACTAGAGGGGCTTTCTTT CSARGTRGAFF
TRBJ1-2 TRBV20-1 . few TGCAGTGCTAGACAGGGTGTCGACTATGGCTACACCTTC CSARQGVDYGYTF
TRBJ2-1 TRBV27 . few TGTGCCAGCGGGCCGGGACGCACCAACAATGAGCAGTTCTTC CASGPGRTNNEQFF
TRBJ1-3 TRBV10-3 . few TGTGCCATCAGTGAAAAACAGGGAAACTCTGGAAACACCATATATTTT CAISEKQGNSGNTIYF
TRBJ2-1 TRBV5-1 . few TGCGCCAGCAGCTTGGCCCCGACCAGCCAGAATGAGCAGTTCTTC CASSLAPTSQNEQFF
TRBJ2-1 TRBV15 TRBD1 few TGTGCCACCAGCAGCGGAGGGACAGGGCTTTACAATGAGCAGTTCTTC CATSSGGTGLYNEQFF
TRBJ2-7 TRBV4-2 TRBD1 few TGTGCCAGCAGCCAAGATACTGGGACAGCCTACGAGCAGTACTTC CASSQDTGTAYEQYF
TRBJ2-5 TRBV29-1 . . TGCAGCGTTGACTCATTCCAAGAGACCCAGTACTTC CSVDSFQETQYF
TRBJ2-7 TRBV7-6 TRBD1 many TGTGCCAGCAGCTTAGCTGGGACAGGCCCCTACGAGCAGTACTTC CASSLAGTGPYEQYF
TRBJ2-7 TRBV20-1 TRBD1 . TGCAGTGCTCCGACAGGGATGGTCTACGAGCAGTACTTC CSAPTGMVYEQYF